The clone carrying this T cell receptor (beta chain) was seen more than once but under ten times. Antigen specificity is unknown. As every portion of the isolated RNA was reverse transcribed, the sequencing read expressed TCRB transcripts. This table comes from immunoSEQ multiplex PCR, and its TCRdb copy is limited to in-frame clones, with some not included. The profile covers 110,000 to 150,000 clones, with 6.9% appearing a single time and more than 1.1% taken by the ten largest. The sample originates from a study of beta chain features in type 1 diabetes. The junction had 11 bases not matched to a gene; V was cut back by 6 bases and J by 7 bases. This CDR3 is built from 14 residues. Germline V gene lookup returns CDR1 MDHEN and CDR2 SYDVKM. Study outcomes and limitations: When VDJ junctions were examined, type 1 diabetes patients showed fewer insertions and more deletions. Shorter templates may be favored by PCR, equally so in patients and controls. The cDNA sequencing approach could over-represent high-TCR-expressing cells.

The sequence was obtained from a woman aged 30 to 39 in good health. This chain connects TRBV28 to TRBJ1-2; 7 nucleotides match TRBD1. The specimen was central memory CD4+ T cells from blood. The CDR3 DNA sequence: TGTGCCAGCAGAAGGACAGGCTGGCGCGGTGGCTACACCTTC. Translating gives CASRRTGWRGGYTF.